This T cell receptor (beta chain) stems from a study of radiation and T cells in renal cell carcinoma. Study summary: Nephrectomy followed 15 Gy stereotactic body radiation by 4 weeks. Study-level findings and limits: From baseline, blood top tumor clonotypes peaked at 2 weeks post-radiation.

For this clone: Its target is not known.

The table came from immunoSEQ multiplex PCR; TCRdb's copy has only in-frame clones and leaves some out. The sample lists about 140,000 clones, around four fifths seen once, with under 30% in the top ten. As for time point: baseline pretreatment blood. Described treatment: 15 Gy SBRT to primary tumor, nephrectomy 4 weeks later. Radiation-treated patients gave blood at baseline, week 2 and week 4. The tumor was a clear cell renal cell carcinoma. The germline V gene has CDR1 SGDLS and CDR2 YYNGEE. Losses at the gene ends were 3 bases for V and 2 bases for J; bases not matched to a gene: 3. The CDR3 is 15 amino acids.

The chain couples TRBV9 to TRBJ2-1, with 9 positions matching TRBD1. The sequence was collected from a woman aged 50 to 60 with renal cell carcinoma. The material was blood, obtained from a patient whose treatment included radiotherapy and nephrectomy. The CDR3 spells CASSARQGAYNEQFF. The CDR3 DNA is TGTGCCAGCAGCGCGCGACAGGGGGCCTACAATGAGCAGTTCTTC.